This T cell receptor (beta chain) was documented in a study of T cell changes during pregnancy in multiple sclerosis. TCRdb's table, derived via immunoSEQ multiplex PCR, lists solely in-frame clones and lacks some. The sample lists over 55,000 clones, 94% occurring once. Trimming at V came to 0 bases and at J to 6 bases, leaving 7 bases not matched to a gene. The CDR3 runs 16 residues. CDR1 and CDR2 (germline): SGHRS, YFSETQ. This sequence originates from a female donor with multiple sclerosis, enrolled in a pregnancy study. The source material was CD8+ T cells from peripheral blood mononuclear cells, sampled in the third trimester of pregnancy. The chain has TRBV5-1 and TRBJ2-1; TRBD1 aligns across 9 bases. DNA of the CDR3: TGCGCCAGCAGCTTGGATGGGACAGGGCCGGGCAATGAGCAGTTCTTC. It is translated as CASSLDGTGPGNEQFF. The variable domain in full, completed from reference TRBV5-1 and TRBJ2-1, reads KAGVTQTPRYLIKTRGQQVTLSCSPISGHRSVSWYQQTPGQGLQFLFEYFSETQRNKGNFPGRFSGRQFSNSRSEMNVSTLELGDSALYLCASSLDGTGPGNEQFFGPGTRLTVL.